The sequence of this T cell receptor beta chain was determined in a study of blood T cell repertoires in COVID-19. Study in general: Acute and convalescent COVID-19 samples came from the United States, Italy and Spain. Sources were T cells, B-cell-depleted T cells, or PBMCs; the material itself was cDNA or gDNA.

This CDR3 comprises 12 residues. Between the trimmed V and J ends, which lost 4 bases and 4 bases, there was a span of 5 bases. Germline V gives CDR1 SEHNR, CDR2 FQNEAQ (reference sequence). The authors' processing: Researchers report that nucleated cell counts were estimated from reference gene primer amplification. The data were produced by immunoSEQ multiplex PCR, yet TCRdb's version contains in-frame clones alone and is incomplete. V and J calls and clone size are given by that table; D and trimming were obtained from the DNA. Of roughly 81,000 clones listed, 87% were seen once; the top ten hold around 8%.

Sample: peripheral blood. The receptor was isolated from a man aged 25 to 45 with acute or convalescent COVID-19. The rearrangement uses TRBV7-9 and TRBJ1-3; D ambiguous. CDR3 DNA sequence: TGTGCCAGCAGCTCGGGGGGAAACACCATATATTTT. It translates to CASSSGGNTIYF.